This T cell receptor (beta chain) was profiled in a study of cytomegalovirus exposure and HLA in healthy donors. Germline-derived CDR1 and CDR2 are SGDLS and YYNGEE. This CDR3 spans 13 amino acids. Trimming stripped 0 bases from V and 3 bases from J, with 5 bases between. Primers for the PCR totalled 60 Vbeta and 13 Jbeta. Clones were sequenced by immunoSEQ multiplex PCR, and TCRdb holds only the in-frame ones, with some missing. Of about 75,000 clones in the sample, more than 65% were seen once. The study, taken as a whole, reports: Across HLA loci, a later analysis found differing TCR association rates, with DRB1 most and HLA-C fewest. With high specificity and sensitivity, the classifier reportedly diagnosed cytomegalovirus status.

For this clone: Its antigen is currently unknown.

The chain has TRBV9 and TRBJ2-3; D call uncertain. The sample was PBMCs. The source is a man in his 70s in good health and CMV-seropositive. As DNA, the CDR3 is TGTGCCAGCAGCGTAGGTCAGACAGATACGCAGTATTTT. Protein sequence: CASSVGQTDTQYF.